Listed below are T cell receptor beta chains from one sample, sequenced in a study of technical replicates of blood from a few donors. TCRdb's copy holds only in-frame clones and misses some; the assay was immunoSEQ multiplex PCR. The sample carries about 81,000 clones, approximately 96% recorded once. Material for sequencing was T cells isolated from PBMCs. Receptor source: a human donor in good health. The conserved cysteine and the conserved F or W are not part of the CDR3 here. The order of the fields is CDR3 protein, clone size, V gene. The size of a clone is reported for some rows only, either as once, few or many, or as a class for expanded clones.

cdr3_aa: ASRTGADYPELF; clone_size: -; v_call: TRBV6-6
cdr3_aa: ASSSGGGTLVYNEQF; clone_size: -; v_call: TRBV5-4
cdr3_aa: ASSIEQPQH; clone_size: -; v_call: TRBV2
cdr3_aa: ASSQDEGTQQPQH; clone_size: few; v_call: TRBV4-2
cdr3_aa: ASSLVFSTEAF; clone_size: -; v_call: TRBV7-9
cdr3_aa: ASTRRDRVIRGDTEAF; clone_size: -; v_call: TRBV23-1
cdr3_aa: ASSVDGGAYNEQF; clone_size: -; v_call: TRBV9
cdr3_aa: ASSQGGAGLYTQY; clone_size: once; v_call: TRBV6-5
cdr3_aa: ASSEASGSHEQY; clone_size: -; v_call: TRBV6-4
cdr3_aa: ASSYLRTEAF; clone_size: few; v_call: TRBV28
cdr3_aa: ASRTHRFSTDTQY; clone_size: once; v_call: TRBV19
cdr3_aa: ASSLHATNTEAF; clone_size: -; v_call: TRBV27
cdr3_aa: ASSSRTELRHEQY; clone_size: -; v_call: TRBV2
cdr3_aa: ASSLAASSGGDEQF; clone_size: -; v_call: TRBV5-1
cdr3_aa: ASSEGQTEQY; clone_size: -; v_call: TRBV6-5
cdr3_aa: ASSSGQVKNIQY; clone_size: -; v_call: TRBV7-9
cdr3_aa: ASSAQGVHTEAF; clone_size: -; v_call: TRBV2
cdr3_aa: ASSQEMVVRGFSGSGELF; clone_size: -; v_call: TRBV4-2
cdr3_aa: ASRTGTSRTQEQTGELF; clone_size: -; v_call: TRBV7-9
cdr3_aa: ASSLASGSTDTQY; clone_size: -; v_call: TRBV5-6
cdr3_aa: ASSRDREDYGYT; clone_size: once; v_call: TRBV2
cdr3_aa: ASSLGHRGMVNQPQH; clone_size: -; v_call: TRBV5-5
cdr3_aa: ATSGTSGSRPYEQY; clone_size: -; v_call: TRBV15
cdr3_aa: AISESGLGDRAFYEQY; clone_size: -; v_call: TRBV10-3
cdr3_aa: SGQFSGANVLT; clone_size: -; v_call: TRBV29-1
cdr3_aa: ASSPLNQPQH; clone_size: -; v_call: TRBV7-2
cdr3_aa: ASSASGQGYSPLH; clone_size: -; v_call: TRBV9
cdr3_aa: ASSPESSYNEQF; clone_size: -; v_call: TRBV18
cdr3_aa: ATSRDFSTTERNTGELF; clone_size: -; v_call: TRBV15
cdr3_aa: ASSLGGTPNIQY; clone_size: -; v_call: TRBV5-1
cdr3_aa: ASSPRTSSTDTQY; clone_size: -; v_call: TRBV27
cdr3_aa: ASSPSGGNTDTQY; clone_size: -; v_call: TRBV6-4
cdr3_aa: ASSHEAQGCAYEQY; clone_size: -; v_call: TRBV21-1
cdr3_aa: ASSARDREVDEKLF; clone_size: once; v_call: TRBV9
cdr3_aa: ASSPGISYEQY; clone_size: once; v_call: TRBV7-3
cdr3_aa: SVPGGQGASYEQY; clone_size: -; v_call: TRBV29-1
cdr3_aa: ASSLGSLAGVGDTQY; clone_size: -; v_call: TRBV7-2
cdr3_aa: SVQGGAVASTDTQY; clone_size: -; v_call: TRBV29-1
cdr3_aa: ASSINPGQVTYEQY; clone_size: once; v_call: TRBV19
cdr3_aa: ASNTFRDRGSPLH; clone_size: -; v_call: TRBV19
cdr3_aa: ASSELLNTEAF; clone_size: -; v_call: TRBV10-1
cdr3_aa: ASSFLGGSGYT; clone_size: -; v_call: TRBV7-3
cdr3_aa: ADRIGNTIY; clone_size: -; v_call: TRBV30
cdr3_aa: ASSLGAGVTGGELF; clone_size: -; v_call: TRBV5-1
cdr3_aa: ASSFGLAFDNEQF; clone_size: -; v_call: TRBV5-1
cdr3_aa: ASGLIISGAIYEQY; clone_size: -; v_call: TRBV12-5
cdr3_aa: ASSLGDRGAGYT; clone_size: -; v_call: TRBV5-1
cdr3_aa: ASSSLAGEVQY; clone_size: -; v_call: TRBV27
cdr3_aa: ASRLALQVNEKLF; clone_size: -; v_call: TRBV12-2
cdr3_aa: ASSLDSLQETQY; clone_size: -; v_call: TRBV5-1
cdr3_aa: ASSSPSGGTYEQY; clone_size: once; v_call: TRBV28